The text below deals with one T cell receptor (beta chain). Its antigen is still unknown. This sample is drawn from a study of Tregs in tolerant kidney transplant recipients. Points from the study as a whole: No direct test of biological reproducibility was done here. Changing PCR primers prevented nucleotide comparison between some patients' samples. Findings come from small patient numbers and require larger validation.

Regulatory T cells were sorted from thawed PBMCs rested overnight at 37°C with approximately 210 IU/ml IL-2. The CDR3 is 14 amino acids. From germline, CDR1 is SNHLY and CDR2 FYNNEI. Trimming took 4 bases from V and 0 from J, leaving 7 bases between them. Clones were sequenced by immunoSEQ multiplex PCR, and TCRdb holds only the in-frame ones, with some missing. The sample holds around 66,000 clones, roughly 88% seen once. V is TRBV2 and J is TRBJ1-3, with unresolved D. Sequencing was performed on Tregs from blood, taken before the transplant. The receptor was isolated from a human donor who received a combined kidney and bone marrow transplant. The CDR3 region is CASSGGSSGNTIYF. In DNA form, the CDR3 reads TGTGCCAGCAGTGGAGGTAGCTCTGGAAACACCATATATTTT.